A selection of T cell receptor beta chains follows, all from one sample in a study of T-cell reconstitution after alpha-beta-depleted transplantation in children. TCRdb fed the PCR reads into MiXCR, producing one record per CDR3 protein. Seen here are 450,000 to 700,000 distinct CDR3 sequences, 25% to 30% observed once, and the top ten hold 35% to 40%. This specimen was PBMCs, taken before TCRalphabeta/CD19-depleted stem cell transplant. The receptor set was obtained from a boy under two years old with Wiskott-Aldrich syndrome, due to receive a stem cell transplant. Both conserved end residues are part of each CDR3. D genes are given only for firm matches. Clone size is shown for a subset of rows, as once, few, many or a class of expanded clone.

>.|TRBV25-1|.|TRBJ2-7
TGTGCCAGCAGACAGTCCTACGAGCAGTACTTC
CASRQSYEQYF
>.|TRBV5-1|TRBD1|TRBJ1-2
TGCGCCAGCAGCATTAAACAGGGGAGTTATGGCTACACCTTC
CASSIKQGSYGYTF
>.|TRBV7-9|.|TRBJ2-7
TGTGCCAGCAGTTGGCGGAACTCCTACGAGCAGTACTTC
CASSWRNSYEQYF
>.|TRBV29-1|.|TRBJ1-3
TGCAGCGTCAACTCTGGAAACACCATATATTTT
CSVNSGNTIYF
>few|TRBV4-1|.|TRBJ2-2
TGCGCCAGCAGCCAATTGTGGTCCGGGGAGCTGTTTTTT
CASSQLWSGELFF
>.|TRBV6-5|TRBD2|TRBJ2-2
TGTGCCAGCAGTTACGGTGGGGGGGTCGGTCGGAACACCGGGGAGCTGTTTTTT
CASSYGGGVGRNTGELFF
>few|TRBV5-1|TRBD2|TRBJ2-7
TGCGCCAGCAGCGTTAGCGGGAGTGTCAACGAGCAGTACTTC
CASSVSGSVNEQYF
>few|TRBV5-1|.|TRBJ2-7
TGCGCCAGCAGCTTGACTAGTGAATACGAGCAGTACTTC
CASSLTSEYEQYF
>.|TRBV30|.|TRBJ1-2
TGTGCCTGGAGTGTGGGGGATAGCTATGGCTACACCTTC
CAWSVGDSYGYTF
>.|TRBV6-5|.|TRBJ2-1
TGTGCCAGCAGTTACGGGACGGTTCCCTACAATGAGCAGTTCTTC
CASSYGTVPYNEQFF
>.|TRBV5-1|.|TRBJ2-7
TGCGCCAGCAGCCTAACGGGAGTCCGCGACGAGCAGTACTTC
CASSLTGVRDEQYF
>.|TRBV6-1|TRBD2|TRBJ2-1
TGTGCCAGTTACGGGAGCGGGACTGGATACAATGAGCAGTTCTTC
CASYGSGTGYNEQFF
>few|TRBV29-1|.|TRBJ1-2
TGCAGCGTTGACGGTTTATATGGCTACACCTTC
CSVDGLYGYTF
>few|TRBV12-3/TRBV12-4|TRBD2|TRBJ2-1
TGTGCCAGCAACCTGAGGGGACTAGCGGGAATCAATGAGCAGTTCTTC
CASNLRGLAGINEQFF
>.|TRBV7-9|TRBD2|TRBJ2-1
TGTGCCAGCAGCACTAGCGGGAGGGAGTACAATGAGCAGTTCTTC
CASSTSGREYNEQFF
>.|TRBV20-1|TRBD1|TRBJ2-6
TGCAGTGCTTACAGGGGGAGCTCTGGGGCCAACGTCCTGACTTTC
CSAYRGSSGANVLTF
>few|TRBV4-1|.|TRBJ2-5
TGCGCCAGCAGTCCGACACCTGACAGGATGCCTCAAGAGACCCAGTACTTC
CASSPTPDRMPQETQYF
>.|TRBV6-1|.|TRBJ1-1
TGTGCCAGCAGTGAACTGGGGGGCACTGAAGCTTTCTTT
CASSELGGTEAFF
>.|TRBV5-1|.|TRBJ2-5
TGCGCCAGCAGCTTGGCCGCTCGGGGAATGAGGGAGACCCAGTACTTC
CASSLAARGMRETQYF
>.|TRBV5-1|TRBD2|TRBJ2-7
TGCGCCAGCAGCAGGGAAGTAGCGGGAGCCTACGAGCAGTACTTC
CASSREVAGAYEQYF
>.|TRBV2|.|TRBJ2-7
TGTGCCAGCTTGGTCCGTCTAGGCTACGAGCAGTACTTC
CASLVRLGYEQYF
>few|TRBV10-3|TRBD2|TRBJ2-2
TGTGCCATCAGTGTCGGACTAGCGGGAACCGGGGAGCTGTTTTTT
CAISVGLAGTGELFF
>few|TRBV5-1|.|TRBJ1-4
TGCGCCAGCAGCTTGAACCGGGGGGCTAATGAAAAACTGTTTTTT
CASSLNRGANEKLFF
>.|TRBV10-1|.|TRBJ2-1
TGCGCCAGCAGTGAGAGACAGGTGGATGATGAGCAGTTCTTC
CASSERQVDDEQFF
>few|TRBV2|TRBD1|TRBJ1-1
TGTGCCAGCAGAGAGGGACAGGTGATACTAAACACTGAAGCTTTCTTT
CASREGQVILNTEAFF
>.|TRBV20-1|.|TRBJ2-1
TGCAGTGCTAGAGTCACGACTGATGAGCAGTTCTTC
CSARVTTDEQFF
>few|TRBV10-2|TRBD2|TRBJ2-7
TGCGCCAGCAGAGGACTAGTAACCCACGAGCAGTACTTC
CASRGLVTHEQYF
>.|TRBV24-1|TRBD2|TRBJ2-3
TGTGCCACCAGTGATTTCTTGGCGGGAGGCCCAGCTACGCAGTATTTT
CATSDFLAGGPATQYF
>.|TRBV5-1|.|TRBJ1-4
TGCGCCAGCAGCTTGATTCCAGGGAATAATGAAAAACTGTTTTTT
CASSLIPGNNEKLFF
>.|TRBV10-2|.|TRBJ2-2
TGCGCCAGCAGGGCCAGCTTGAACACCGGGGAGCTGTTTTTT
CASRASLNTGELFF
>.|TRBV7-9|.|TRBJ2-1
TGTGCCAGCAGCTGGGGTCCTAGCGACCTCTACAATGAGCAGTTCTTC
CASSWGPSDLYNEQFF
>few|TRBV7-3|TRBD2|TRBJ2-1
TGTGCCAGCAGCTTAACGGAGACTAGCGGGAGGGCCCCCCAGTTCTTC
CASSLTETSGRAPQFF
>few|TRBV5-1|.|TRBJ1-2
TGCGCCAGCAGCTTGGCTCAAGTTAACTATGGCTACACCTTC
CASSLAQVNYGYTF
>few|TRBV5-1|TRBD1|TRBJ2-1
TGCGCCAGCAGCTTGGCTTTTAGCTCCGAGGACAGGCGTAACAATGAGCAGTTCTTC
CASSLAFSSEDRRNNEQFF
>few|TRBV5-1|.|TRBJ2-1
TGCGCCAGCAGCTTGGACCCGGCGAGCTCCTACAATGAGCAGTTCTTC
CASSLDPASSYNEQFF
>.|TRBV14|TRBD2|TRBJ2-3
TGTGCCAGCAGCCCACCTAGCGGGACAAAGGGTACGCAGTATTTT
CASSPPSGTKGTQYF
>.|TRBV5-1|.|TRBJ2-7
TGCGCCAGTGGGGCGGGCCCCTACGAGCAGTACTTC
CASGAGPYEQYF
>.|TRBV20-1|TRBD2|TRBJ2-5
TGCAGTGCTAGCCGGGTAGCGGGAGTGGGGGAGACCCAGTACTTC
CSASRVAGVGETQYF
>few|TRBV20-1|.|TRBJ2-2
TGCAGTGCCGTGGATTCGAACACCGGGGAGCTGTTTTTT
CSAVDSNTGELFF
>.|TRBV5-1|.|TRBJ2-3
TGCGCCAGCAGCTCCGGCGACTGGGATACGCAGTATTTT
CASSSGDWDTQYF
>few|TRBV20-1|.|TRBJ2-1
TGCAGTGAGCGTGGGCCTTACGACAATGAGCAGTTCTTC
CSERGPYDNEQFF
>few|TRBV19|.|TRBJ2-7
TGTGCCAGTAGTATTACGGCTAGCTCGTACGAGCAGTACTTC
CASSITASSYEQYF
>few|TRBV28|.|TRBJ1-3
TGTGCCAGCTGTTTCTCTGCAGGAGGAAACACCATATATTTT
CASCFSAGGNTIYF
>.|TRBV7-2|.|TRBJ1-4
TGTGCCAGCAGCTTAGTGTCTAACCCTGGTGAAAAACTGTTTTTT
CASSLVSNPGEKLFF